The T cell receptor (beta chain) under discussion was sequenced for a study of blood T cell repertoires in COVID-19. Some clones are missing from TCRdb's copy, which holds only in-frame ones; the method was immunoSEQ multiplex PCR. The data show 250,000 to 300,000 clones, 91% seen once. This clonotype was sampled from a human donor in a cohort exposed to, infected with or recovered from COVID-19 (not recorded which). The donor label of this sample is uncertain. The source material was PBMCs or T cells enriched from blood (not recorded which).

The CDR3 region has the DNA TGTGCCTGGAGTGTAACCTTGGGGGGGCACGAGACCCAGTACTTC. Its protein product is CAWSVTLGGHETQYF. This rearrangement joins TRBV30 to TRBJ2-5; D may be TRBD2 (7 bases). This CDR3 has 15 residues. Germline CDR1 GTSNPN, CDR2 SVGIG (reference sequence). V dropped 0 bases and J dropped 5 bases, with 16 bases sitting between them.